A selection of T cell receptor beta chains follows, all from one sample in a study of CD4 T cells in relation to SARS-CoV-2 and coronaviruses. These receptors lack a known antigen. The method was immunoSEQ multiplex PCR; TCRdb's version includes in-frame clones alone and lacks a portion of them. The sample has tens of thousands of clones, approximately 80% seen once; the top ten hold under 15%. Source material: CD4+ T cells from PBMCs, cultured in vitro. These receptor sequences come from a human donor in good health. CDR3s include the opening cysteine and the closing phenylalanine or tryptophan. The D gene is left open where the match is weak. The size of a clone is reported for some rows only, either as once, few or many, or as a class for expanded clones.

.	TRBJ2-7	TRBV19	TRBD1	TGTGCCAGTCGACAGGGATACGAGCAGTACTTC	CASRQGYEQYF
.	TRBJ1-3	TRBV4-3	TRBD1	TGCGCCAGCAGCCAAGAACTGTACAGGGGCCAGGGAAACACCATATATTTT	CASSQELYRGQGNTIYF
.	TRBJ1-2	TRBV12-3/TRBV12-4	.	TGTGCCAGCAGTTTAGCAGGGGGTGGCTACACCTTC	CASSLAGGGYTF
.	TRBJ1-1	TRBV7-2	TRBD1	TGTGCCAGCAGCCCAAACAGGGGTTTAAGGGGCACTGAAGCTTTCTTT	CASSPNRGLRGTEAFF
.	TRBJ1-4	TRBV19	.	TGTGCCAGTAGTATGTCGGTAGGAATTAATGAAAAACTGTTTTTT	CASSMSVGINEKLFF
.	TRBJ1-1	TRBV5-1	.	TGCGCCAGCAGCTTAACCGGGGCTATAAACACTGAAGCTTTCTTT	CASSLTGAINTEAFF
.	TRBJ2-2	TRBV18	.	TGTGCCAGCTCACCACCGAACGATGGGGGTTCCGGGGAGCTGTTTTTT	CASSPPNDGGSGELFF
.	TRBJ2-1	TRBV7-9	.	TGTGCCAGCAGCTCCCCCCCCGGGGGTGAGCAGTTCTTC	CASSSPPGGEQFF
.	TRBJ2-7	TRBV7-2	.	TGTGCCAGCAGCACCCGACCCGGGGGTCGAGTCAACTACGAGCAGTACTTC	CASSTRPGGRVNYEQYF
.	TRBJ2-3	TRBV4-2	TRBD2	TGTGCCAGCAGCCAAGGCGGGGGGACTAGCGGGGATCCAAAGGGAGATACGCAGTATTTT	CASSQGGGTSGDPKGDTQYF
.	TRBJ2-5	TRBV18	.	TGTGCCAGCTCCTCCCAGAGCGGACTCCAAGAGACCCAGTACTTC	CASSSQSGLQETQYF
.	TRBJ1-1	TRBV18	.	TGTGCCAGCTCACCCACCCAGCGCCAATCGAACACTGAAGCTTTCTTT	CASSPTQRQSNTEAFF
.	TRBJ1-1	TRBV30	.	TGTGCCTGGAGTAGTATGGGGGGAACTAACACTGAAGCTTTCTTT	CAWSSMGGTNTEAFF
.	TRBJ1-2	TRBV25-1	.	TGTGCCAGCAGTGCCTCGGGGGGCGCGGTCAATGGCTACACCTTC	CASSASGGAVNGYTF
.	TRBJ2-4	TRBV19	.	TGTGCCAGTACCCTAACAGTAGCCAAAAACATTCAGTACTTC	CASTLTVAKNIQYF
few	TRBJ1-2	TRBV29-1	TRBD1	TGCAGCGTTGAAGTGGGACAGGGGATTTACGGCTACACCTTC	CSVEVGQGIYGYTF
.	TRBJ2-3	TRBV5-6	.	TGTGCCAGCAGCTTGGGGTACCCCACAGATACGCAGTATTTT	CASSLGYPTDTQYF
.	TRBJ1-2	TRBV5-6	.	TGTGCCAGCAGCCGGGGGGGAGATGGCTACACCTTC	CASSRGGDGYTF
few	TRBJ1-5	TRBV27	.	TGTGCCAGCAGCCCCAGGGAGGGAAGTCAGCCCCAGCATTTT	CASSPREGSQPQHF
.	TRBJ2-3	TRBV23-1	TRBD2	TGCGCCAGCAGTCAGGAGTCAACTAGCGGGGGCCCAGATACGCAGTATTTT	CASSQESTSGGPDTQYF
once	TRBJ2-3	TRBV5-1	TRBD2	TGCGCCAGCAGCCACCGCCAGCGGGGGGCCTCAGATACGCAGTATTTT	CASSHRQRGASDTQYF
.	TRBJ1-2	TRBV5-1	TRBD1	TGCGCCAGCAGCTTGGGGGGACAGGGAGGTGGCTACACCTTC	CASSLGGQGGGYTF
.	TRBJ2-7	TRBV5-6	.	TGTGCCAGCAGCTTCGGACTCTCCTACGAGCAGTACTTC	CASSFGLSYEQYF
few	TRBJ1-6	TRBV5-1	TRBD1	TGCGCCAGCAGCAAGGACAGGGGCGTCTATAATTCACCCCTCCACTTT	CASSKDRGVYNSPLHF